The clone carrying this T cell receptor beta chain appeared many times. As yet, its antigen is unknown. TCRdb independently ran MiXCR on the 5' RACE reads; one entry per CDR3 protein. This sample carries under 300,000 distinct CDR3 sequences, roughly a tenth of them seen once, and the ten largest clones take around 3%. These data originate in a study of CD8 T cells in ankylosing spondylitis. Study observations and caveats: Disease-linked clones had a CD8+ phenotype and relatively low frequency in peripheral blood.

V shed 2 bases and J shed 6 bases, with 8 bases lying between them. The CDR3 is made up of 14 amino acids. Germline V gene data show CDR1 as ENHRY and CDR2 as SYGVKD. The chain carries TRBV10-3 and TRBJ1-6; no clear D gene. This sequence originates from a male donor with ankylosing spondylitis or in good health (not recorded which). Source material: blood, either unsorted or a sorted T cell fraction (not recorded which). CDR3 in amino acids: CAISEIGVNSPLHF. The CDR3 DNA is TGTGCCATCAGTGAGATCGGGGTTAATTCACCCCTCCACTTT.